This T cell receptor (beta chain) is from a study of vaccination and CD4 T cells after COVID-19. Scientists ran DNA taken from cultured CD4+ T cells through the Oncomine TCR Beta short-read assay for sequencing. TCRdb fed the PCR reads into MiXCR, producing one record per CDR3 protein. The sample includes fewer than 15,000 distinct CDR3 sequences, approximately 42% seen only once; the top ten take over 7.5%. A word on this clonotype: Its antigen is still unknown.

This CDR3 contains 12 residues. V gave up 3 bases and J gave up 4 bases; unmatched junction bases: 2. CDR1 is DFQATT, CDR2 SNEGSKA, per germline (reference sequence). Treatment of the sample: roughly 10-day PBMC culture with coronavirus spike peptide pools or control peptides (ViraFEST assay). PBMCs were cultured at two million per well with around 10 IU/ml IL-2 and around 10 ug/ml peptide pools. This chain links TRBV20-1 with TRBJ2-5, with 7 bases identical to TRBD1. The sample consisted of CD4+ T cells from blood, cultured in vitro, taken after SARS-CoV-2 vaccination. This clonotype was sampled from a human donor who had recovered from COVID-19. The CDR3 protein is CSARTGLETQYF. CDR3 DNA: TGCAGTGCTAGGACAGGGCTAGAGACCCAGTACTTC.